These 14 T cell receptor beta chains share one sample of origin, sequenced in a study of CD8 T cells in ankylosing spondylitis. TCRdb called the 5' RACE reads again in MiXCR, with one record for every CDR3 protein. This table has tens of thousands of distinct CDR3 sequences, less than 4% appearing once. What was sequenced was blood, either unsorted or a sorted T cell fraction (not recorded which). The receptors originated from a male donor with ankylosing spondylitis or in good health (not recorded which).

This clonotype has at least ten counts. The chain employs TRBV9 and TRBJ2-2; no clear D. This CDR3 is 16 amino acids long. The V end lost 0 bases, the J end lost 0 bases, and 9 bases lay between the germline ends. The germline V gene has CDR1 SGDLS and CDR2 YYNGEE. In DNA form, the CDR3 reads TGTGCCAGCAGCGTAGGGGCAGACGCGAACACCGGGGAGCTGTTTTTT. This codes for CASSVGADANTGELFF.

This clonotype came up many times. This chain joins TRBV9 and TRBJ2-3; D ambiguous. Trimming left V 0 bases short and J 5 bases short, with 10 bases between. The CDR3 runs 14 residues. CDR1 SGDLS and CDR2 YYNGEE come from the germline V gene. CDR3 protein: CASSVDTVGDTQYF. The CDR3 DNA sequence: TGTGCCAGCAGCGTAGATACGGTGGGAGATACGCAGTATTTT.

This clonotype showed up many times. The V call is TRBV9, the J call TRBJ2-5, with TRBD2 matching over 7 bases. The CDR3 extends over 15 amino acids. The V and J ends lost 0 bases and 5 bases, in that order; junction bases with no gene match: 7. CDR1 and CDR2 from the germline V gene are SGDLS and YYNGEE. The CDR3, as DNA: TGTGCCAGCAGCGTAGCTTCGGGGGGATGGGAGACCCAGTACTTC. Protein: CASSVASGGWETQYF.

This clonotype was detected many times. The chain couples TRBV9 to TRBJ2-1, with D unresolved. This CDR3 has 13 residues. The V gene's germline CDR1 is SGDLS and CDR2 YYNGEE. Between the trimmed V and J ends, which lost 3 bases and 10 bases, there was a span of 14 bases. CDR3 sequence reads: CASSESPTAEQFF. In DNA, the CDR3 is TGTGCCAGCAGCGAGAGCCCGACTGCCGAGCAGTTCTTC. The variable domain in full, completed from reference TRBV9 and TRBJ2-1, reads DSGVTQTPKHLITATGQRVTLRCSPRSGDLSVYWYQQSLDQGLQFLIQYYNGEERAKGNILERFSAQQFPDLHSELNLSSLELGDSALYFCASSESPTAEQFFGPGTRLTVL.

This clonotype was observed at least ten times. The rearrangement joins TRBV9 to TRBJ2-3, with 11 bases matching TRBD2. The CDR3 is 15 amino acids. Unmatched junction bases numbered 2, after V lost 2 bases and J lost 3 bases. CDR1 is SGDLS and CDR2 is YYNGEE in the germline V gene. CDR3 coding DNA: TGTGCCAGCAGCGTCGGGACTAGCGGAACAGATACGCAGTATTTT. This gives the protein CASSVGTSGTDTQYF.

At least ten counts were recorded for this clonotype. This chain uses TRBV9 with TRBJ1-1, with unresolved D. CDR1 is SGDLS, CDR2 YYNGEE, per germline. V lost 0 bases to trimming and J lost 0 bases, with 6 bases between them. The CDR3 is made up of 14 amino acids. This CDR3 is CASSVGVVNTEAFF. CDR3 sequence (DNA): TGTGCCAGCAGCGTAGGTGTGGTGAACACTGAAGCTTTCTTT. Drawing the rest from reference TRBV9 and TRBJ1-1, the complete variable domain is DSGVTQTPKHLITATGQRVTLRCSPRSGDLSVYWYQQSLDQGLQFLIQYYNGEERAKGNILERFSAQQFPDLHSELNLSSLELGDSALYFCASSVGVVNTEAFFGQGTRLTVV.

The sample holds a few counts of this clonotype. The chain has TRBV9 and TRBJ2-7; tentative D call: TRBD2 (7 bases). The V gene's germline CDR1 is SGDLS and CDR2 YYNGEE. This CDR3 comprises 14 residues. V lost 7 bases and J 12 bases, leaving 26 bases between the germline ends. This CDR3 reads CASPDGGPPIPTYV. DNA of the CDR3: TGTGCCAGCCCCGACGGGGGGCCTCCGATACCCACGTACGTC.

This clonotype was counted at least ten times. The V and J genes are TRBV9 and TRBJ2-1; TRBD2 aligns across 10 bases. This CDR3 region has 15 residues. Looked up from germline, CDR1 is SGDLS and CDR2 is YYNGEE. Losses at the gene ends were 2 bases for V and 9 bases for J; bases not matched to a gene: 8. The CDR3 DNA reads as TGTGCCAGCAGCGTTGGTCTAGCGGGAGTGAGTGAGCAGTTCTTC. Its protein product is CASSVGLAGVSEQFF.

This clonotype was seen repeatedly, ten times or more. The chain links TRBV9 to TRBJ1-6, with D uncertain. This CDR3 region has 14 residues. Looked up from germline, CDR1 is SGDLS and CDR2 is YYNGEE. The V end lost 2 bases, the J end lost 6 bases, and 9 bases lay between the germline ends. The CDR3 region is CASSVRQSNSPLHF. The DNA of the CDR3 is TGTGCCAGCAGCGTTCGGCAGAGTAATTCACCCCTCCACTTT.

In this sample, this clonotype turned up many times. The rearrangement joins TRBV9 to TRBJ1-2, with a weak D call TRBD1 (6 bases). Between the trimmed V and J ends, which lost 6 bases and 6 bases, there was a span of 24 bases. CDR1 is SGDLS and CDR2 is YYNGEE in the germline V gene. The CDR3 is 16 amino acids. The CDR3 DNA reads as TGTGCCAGCACCCGGGTGGGAACAGGGTCTTTAGATGGCTACACCTTC. Residues: CASTRVGTGSLDGYTF.

This clonotype has ten or more counts. This chain joins TRBV9 and TRBJ2-2; 7 bases fit TRBD1. This CDR3 comprises 15 residues. The germline V gene has CDR1 SGDLS and CDR2 YYNGEE. The J segment lost 4 bases and the V segment lost 3 bases, leaving 6 bases of the junction unmatched. The CDR3 protein is CASSDRQGRTGELFF. Written as DNA, the CDR3 is TGTGCCAGCAGCGATCGACAGGGCCGCACCGGGGAGCTGTTTTTT. The whole variable domain, remainder taken from reference TRBV9 and TRBJ2-2, is DSGVTQTPKHLITATGQRVTLRCSPRSGDLSVYWYQQSLDQGLQFLIQYYNGEERAKGNILERFSAQQFPDLHSELNLSSLELGDSALYFCASSDRQGRTGELFFGEGSRLTVL.

The sample holds many counts of this clonotype. CDR3: CASSRATANYGYTF. For the CDR3, the DNA is TGTGCCAGCAGCCGAGCGACAGCTAACTATGGCTACACCTTC. The V and J genes are TRBV9 and TRBJ1-2, with a weak D call TRBD1 (5 bases). The CDR3 runs to 14 residues. Germline V gene data show CDR1 as SGDLS and CDR2 as YYNGEE. The ends were cut back, 4 bases at V and 0 bases at J, with 10 bases in the middle.

The CDR3 loop is CASTLAGATGELFF. The CDR3 bases are TGTGCCAGCACCCTGGCAGGGGCCACCGGGGAGCTGTTTTTT. This sequence joins TRBV9 and TRBJ2-2; D may be TRBD1 (6 bases). The V end lost 6 bases, the J end lost 4 bases, and 13 bases lay between the germline ends. CDR1 and CDR2 (germline): SGDLS, YYNGEE. This CDR3 region has 14 residues.

Ten or more counts support this clonotype. CDR3 bases: TGTGCCAGCAGCGTGCAGGGTCGAACCTACAATGAGCAGTTCTTC. Translation: CASSVQGRTYNEQFF. The rearrangement links TRBV9 to TRBJ2-1, with D possibly TRBD1 on 5 matching bases. V lost 2 bases, J lost 2 bases, and 11 bases lay in between. The length of the CDR3 is 15 residues. Germline V lookup: CDR1 SGDLS, CDR2 YYNGEE.